What follows are 7 T cell receptor beta chains derived from one specimen sequenced in a study of cytomegalovirus exposure and HLA in healthy donors. The PCR employed 60 Vbeta primers together with 13 Jbeta primers. Libraries were prepared by immunoSEQ multiplex PCR; TCRdb keeps only in-frame clonotypes and omits some of them. Of 99,000 or so clones in the sample, 76% were seen once. The specimen sequenced was PBMCs. Every receptor here comes from a man aged 35-49 years in good health and CMV-seropositive.

The V call is TRBV30, the J call TRBJ2-3; 7 bases agree with TRBD1. The V gene's germline CDR1 is GTSNPN and CDR2 SVGIG (reference sequence). Trimming cost V 2 bases and J 0 bases; bases outside gene matches: 2. The CDR3 extends over 14 amino acids. CDR3 DNA sequence: TGTGCCTGGAGTTGGGACAGTAGCACAGATACGCAGTATTTT. It yields the protein CAWSWDSSTDTQYF.

The chain employs TRBV7-2 and TRBJ1-1; D gene uncertain. The germline CDR1 and CDR2 sequences are SGHTA and FQGNSA. The CDR3 spans 11 residues. V gave up 4 bases and J gave up 10 bases, with 10 bases separating them. The CDR3 nucleotides read TGTGCCAGCAGCTCTGTTTCGGGAGCTTTCTTT. Translating gives CASSSVSGAFF. Using reference TRBV7-2 and TRBJ1-1 for the parts outside the CDR3, the full variable domain is GAGVSQSPSNKVTEKGKDVELRCDPISGHTALYWYRQSLGQGLEFLIYFQGNSAPDKSGLPSDRFSAERTGGSVSTLTIQRTQQEDSAVYLCASSSVSGAFFGQGTRLTVV.

The V and J genes are TRBV2 and TRBJ1-1; TRBD1 is a possible D gene (5 bases). The CDR3 runs to 13 residues. Germline CDR1 reads SNHLY; CDR2 reads FYNNEI. Trimming stripped 6 bases from V and 8 bases from J, with 16 bases between. DNA of the CDR3: TGTGCCAGCAGGATGGGGGGAGGCGGCGAAGCTTTCTTT. It is translated as CASRMGGGGEAFF.

The chain couples TRBV18 to TRBJ2-5; tentative D call: TRBD1 (6 bases). Per the germline V gene, CDR1 is KGHSH and CDR2 is LQKENI. There are 13 residues in the CDR3. V was cut by 7 bases and J by 2 bases, with 11 bases left in between. As DNA, the CDR3 is TGTGCCAGCTTCGGGGACATTCAAGAGACCCAGTACTTC. Translated: CASFGDIQETQYF.

The sample holds a few counts of this clone. The chain links TRBV6-6 to TRBJ2-1, with D uncertain. The germline gives CDR1 MNHNY, CDR2 SVGAGI (reference sequence). This CDR3 has 13 residues. Trimming cost V 2 bases and J 7 bases, with 9 bases left between them. The CDR3 DNA is TGTGCCAGCAGTTACACCACAGCTAATGAGCAGTTCTTC. Its translation is CASSYTTANEQFF.

This clone was recorded a few times. V is TRBV5-4 and J is TRBJ2-1; perhaps TRBD1 as D (6 bases). V was pared by 2 bases and J by 5 bases, with 17 bases between. The CDR3 spans 16 residues. Germline assignment: CDR1 SGHNT and CDR2 YYREEE (reference sequence). The CDR3 nucleotides read TGTGCCAGCAGCTTAGGTAGCGCCCCAGGGGACAATGAGCAGTTCTTC. Protein product: CASSLGSAPGDNEQFF.

This clone showed up just a few times. The rearrangement uses TRBV19 and TRBJ2-7; possibly TRBD1 for D (7 bases). The CDR3 consists of 14 residues. Germline assignment: CDR1 LNHDA and CDR2 SQIVND (reference sequence). V was trimmed by 0 bases and J by 11 bases, leaving 17 bases between them. CDR3 DNA: TGTGCCAGTAGTATAGAGGGTAAGGAGGGGGCGAAGTACTTC. Translation gives CASSIEGKEGAKYF.